The clone carrying this TCR beta chain was observed many times. The data belong to a study of CD8 T cells in ankylosing spondylitis. Each CDR3 protein gets one entry after TCRdb re-called the 5' RACE reads with MiXCR. This sample has more than 150,000 distinct CDR3 sequences, with more than 10% found just once. The ends were cut back, 4 bases at V and 1 base at J, with 11 bases in the middle. From germline, CDR1 is SGDLS and CDR2 YYNGEE. The CDR3 consists of 15 residues. V usage is TRBV9 and J usage is TRBJ2-2, with D tentatively TRBD1 (5 bases). The sequence was obtained from a male donor with ankylosing spondylitis or in good health (not recorded which). The sequenced material came from blood, either unsorted or a sorted T cell fraction (not recorded which). In DNA, the CDR3 is TGTGCCAGCAGCCCTATGACAGAGAACACCGGGGAGCTGTTTTTT. Its protein product is CASSPMTENTGELFF. Using reference TRBV9 and TRBJ2-2 for the parts outside the CDR3, the full variable domain is DSGVTQTPKHLITATGQRVTLRCSPRSGDLSVYWYQQSLDQGLQFLIQYYNGEERAKGNILERFSAQQFPDLHSELNLSSLELGDSALYFCASSPMTENTGELFFGEGSRLTVL.